A selection of T cell receptor beta chains follows, all from one sample in a study of blood T cells in healthy people across ages. One entry per CDR3 protein, called by TCRdb with MiXCR from the 5' RACE reads. This table has 710,000 or so distinct CDR3 sequences, approximately 29% appearing once. Sequences were obtained from blood. Every receptor here comes from a woman of 80 years or more in good health. CDR3s include the opening cysteine and the closing phenylalanine or tryptophan. Each record gives: J gene, clone size, V gene, D gene, CDR3 DNA, CDR3 protein. The D gene is left open where the match is weak. Some rows mark clone size as missing; the rest say once, few, many or name a class of expanded clone.

J gene: TRBJ1-5; clone size: -; V gene: TRBV6-6; D gene: -; CDR3 DNA: TGTGCCAGCAGTTACGCGGGTCCGCATAGCAATCAGCCCCAGCATTTT; CDR3 protein: CASSYAGPHSNQPQHF
J gene: TRBJ2-3; clone size: many; V gene: TRBV15; D gene: -; CDR3 DNA: TGTGCCACCAGCGGTGGGAACCGGGAGGATACGCAGTATTTT; CDR3 protein: CATSGGNREDTQYF
J gene: TRBJ2-3; clone size: many; V gene: TRBV18; D gene: -; CDR3 DNA: TGTGCCAGCTCACCATTAAGGGCAGATACGCAGTATTTT; CDR3 protein: CASSPLRADTQYF
J gene: TRBJ2-7; clone size: many; V gene: TRBV18; D gene: -; CDR3 DNA: TGTGCCAGCTCACCCCAGAATATCGACGAGCAGTACTTC; CDR3 protein: CASSPQNIDEQYF
J gene: TRBJ2-1; clone size: many; V gene: TRBV5-1; D gene: TRBD2; CDR3 DNA: TGCGCCAGCAGCTTGAAGGTAGCGGGGGACGGGGAGCAGTTCTTC; CDR3 protein: CASSLKVAGDGEQFF
J gene: TRBJ1-6; clone size: many; V gene: TRBV20-1; D gene: -; CDR3 DNA: TGCAGTGCCCCCCCTTACAGTGAATATAATTCACCCCTCCACTTT; CDR3 protein: CSAPPYSEYNSPLHF
J gene: TRBJ2-3; clone size: many; V gene: TRBV7-3; D gene: TRBD2; CDR3 DNA: TGTGCCAGCAGCTTAGCGGGGGGGCCCTCAGATACGCAGTATTTT; CDR3 protein: CASSLAGGPSDTQYF
J gene: TRBJ2-1; clone size: few; V gene: TRBV12-3/TRBV12-4; D gene: TRBD2; CDR3 DNA: TGTGCCAGCAGGCCGAGCCTAGCGGGGGAAGGTGGTGAGCAGTTCTTC; CDR3 protein: CASRPSLAGEGGEQFF
J gene: TRBJ2-7; clone size: -; V gene: TRBV5-1; D gene: TRBD1; CDR3 DNA: TGCGCCTGCAGCTTGGCCCTCGGGACAGGGCTCGACGAGCAGTACTTC; CDR3 protein: CACSLALGTGLDEQYF
J gene: TRBJ2-7; clone size: many; V gene: TRBV20-1; D gene: TRBD1; CDR3 DNA: TGCAGTGCGTGGGACAGGGGCTACGAGCAGTACTTC; CDR3 protein: CSAWDRGYEQYF
J gene: TRBJ2-7; clone size: many; V gene: TRBV10-3; D gene: TRBD2; CDR3 DNA: TGTGCCATCAGGGGGACTAGCGGGGGACCTTTTCGTGAGGAGCAGTACTTC; CDR3 protein: CAIRGTSGGPFREEQYF
J gene: TRBJ2-6; clone size: -; V gene: TRBV30; D gene: -; CDR3 DNA: TGTGCCTGGAGTGTAGGGACAAAAGTTAACGTCCTGACTTTC; CDR3 protein: CAWSVGTKVNVLTF
J gene: TRBJ2-7; clone size: -; V gene: TRBV4-3; D gene: TRBD1; CDR3 DNA: TGCGCCAGCAGCCAGTGGACAGGGTCCTACGAGCAGTACTTC; CDR3 protein: CASSQWTGSYEQYF
J gene: TRBJ1-1; clone size: few; V gene: TRBV6-1; D gene: -; CDR3 DNA: TGTGCCAGCAGTGAATTAAATTCGAACACTGAAGCTTTCTTT; CDR3 protein: CASSELNSNTEAFF
J gene: TRBJ2-5; clone size: medium-sized; V gene: TRBV5-1; D gene: -; CDR3 DNA: TGCGCCAGCAGCTTGGAAGAGACCCAGTACTTC; CDR3 protein: CASSLEETQYF
J gene: TRBJ1-4; clone size: -; V gene: TRBV19; D gene: -; CDR3 DNA: TGTGCCAGTAGTCCGGACGGTACAACTAATGAAAAACTGTTTTTT; CDR3 protein: CASSPDGTTNEKLFF
J gene: TRBJ1-4; clone size: few; V gene: TRBV20-1; D gene: TRBD1; CDR3 DNA: TGCAGTGTCAGCCCCGGGACAGGTGATGAAAAACTGTTTTTT; CDR3 protein: CSVSPGTGDEKLFF
J gene: TRBJ1-5; clone size: few; V gene: TRBV30; D gene: -; CDR3 DNA: TGTGCCTGGAGTCCCGGAGAGTCTAGGCCCCAGCATTTT; CDR3 protein: CAWSPGESRPQHF
J gene: TRBJ2-7; clone size: -; V gene: TRBV15; D gene: TRBD2; CDR3 DNA: TGTGCCACCAGCGGGGAAAGACTAGCGGAAACCTACGAGCAGTACTTC; CDR3 protein: CATSGERLAETYEQYF
J gene: TRBJ2-2; clone size: -; V gene: TRBV24-1; D gene: -; CDR3 DNA: TGTGCCACCAGTGATCCTTTTCGGGACACCGGGGAGCTGTTTTTT; CDR3 protein: CATSDPFRDTGELFF
J gene: TRBJ2-7; clone size: many; V gene: TRBV18; D gene: -; CDR3 DNA: TGTGCCAGCAGCCCCCCCAGCTCCTACGAGCAGTACTTC; CDR3 protein: CASSPPSSYEQYF
J gene: TRBJ2-7; clone size: many; V gene: TRBV7-6; D gene: -; CDR3 DNA: TGTGCCAGCAGCTTAGCCCAGGGGGGCGGATACGAGCAGTACTTC; CDR3 protein: CASSLAQGGGYEQYF
J gene: TRBJ1-1; clone size: -; V gene: TRBV4-1; D gene: -; CDR3 DNA: TGCGCCAGCAGCCGAGAAGCGTCAGGGGTAGGTGAAGCTTTCTTT; CDR3 protein: CASSREASGVGEAFF
J gene: TRBJ1-1; clone size: few; V gene: TRBV7-9; D gene: TRBD1; CDR3 DNA: TGTGCCAGCAGCTTAGCGGCAGGGGGTGAGGCTTTCTTT; CDR3 protein: CASSLAAGGEAFF
J gene: TRBJ2-7; clone size: many; V gene: TRBV3-1; D gene: TRBD2; CDR3 DNA: TGTGCCAGCAGCCTTCAAAATCCTAGCGGGGGTGGCGAGCAGTACTTC; CDR3 protein: CASSLQNPSGGGEQYF
J gene: TRBJ1-2; clone size: many; V gene: TRBV5-6; D gene: -; CDR3 DNA: TGTGCCAGCAGCGGACAGTTTGCCTATGGCTACACCTTC; CDR3 protein: CASSGQFAYGYTF
J gene: TRBJ2-7; clone size: -; V gene: TRBV7-6; D gene: -; CDR3 DNA: TGTGCCAGCAGCCCCGGATGGGACCATACCTACGAGCAGTACTTC; CDR3 protein: CASSPGWDHTYEQYF
J gene: TRBJ1-5; clone size: -; V gene: TRBV18; D gene: TRBD1; CDR3 DNA: TGTGCCAGCTCCCACGGGACAGGGACGAGCAATCAGCCCCAGCATTTT; CDR3 protein: CASSHGTGTSNQPQHF
J gene: TRBJ1-2; clone size: -; V gene: TRBV5-1; D gene: -; CDR3 DNA: TGCGCCAGCAGCTTGAATCCGGGACGTAACTATGGCTACACCTTC; CDR3 protein: CASSLNPGRNYGYTF
J gene: TRBJ2-5; clone size: -; V gene: TRBV10-3; D gene: -; CDR3 DNA: TGTGCCATAGGCGTGGGTTTCCAAGAGACCCAGTACTTC; CDR3 protein: CAIGVGFQETQYF
J gene: TRBJ2-3; clone size: many; V gene: TRBV3-1; D gene: -; CDR3 DNA: TGTGCCAGCAGCCGCGAAGGTACGCAGTATTTT; CDR3 protein: CASSREGTQYF
J gene: TRBJ2-1; clone size: many; V gene: TRBV5-6; D gene: -; CDR3 DNA: TGTGCCAGCAGCTTGGCGGAGCGGAATGAGCAGTTCTTC; CDR3 protein: CASSLAERNEQFF
J gene: TRBJ1-2; clone size: -; V gene: TRBV2; D gene: -; CDR3 DNA: TGTGCCAGCAGTGATGAACTTAACTATGGCTACATCTTC; CDR3 protein: CASSDELNYGYIF
J gene: TRBJ2-7; clone size: many; V gene: TRBV30; D gene: -; CDR3 DNA: TGTGCCTGGAGTGGAGACACCCCCTACGAGCAGTACTTC; CDR3 protein: CAWSGDTPYEQYF
J gene: TRBJ1-1; clone size: -; V gene: TRBV28; D gene: -; CDR3 DNA: TGTGCCAGCAGTCCTCCTAACACCGCTGAAGCTTTCTTT; CDR3 protein: CASSPPNTAEAFF
J gene: TRBJ2-3; clone size: many; V gene: TRBV30; D gene: -; CDR3 DNA: TGTGCCTGGATCGGACTCCCGAATCTCGATACGCAGTATTTT; CDR3 protein: CAWIGLPNLDTQYF
J gene: TRBJ2-3; clone size: -; V gene: TRBV4-2; D gene: TRBD2; CDR3 DNA: TGTGCCAGCAGCCAAGATATGCTAGCGGGGGCCTCAGCGGATACGCAGTATTTT; CDR3 protein: CASSQDMLAGASADTQYF
J gene: TRBJ2-3; clone size: few; V gene: TRBV12-5; D gene: -; CDR3 DNA: TGTGCTAGTGGTTTGGTACAAGGGGTCGGCACAGATACGCAGTATTTT; CDR3 protein: CASGLVQGVGTDTQYF
J gene: TRBJ1-1; clone size: few; V gene: TRBV7-8; D gene: -; CDR3 DNA: TGTGCCAGCAGCTTAGGGGCCGGGCGGGTGAACACTGAAGCTTTCTTT; CDR3 protein: CASSLGAGRVNTEAFF
J gene: TRBJ1-6; clone size: many; V gene: TRBV7-8; D gene: -; CDR3 DNA: TGTGCCAGCAGCCAGCGGGTTTCACCCCTCCACTTT; CDR3 protein: CASSQRVSPLHF
J gene: TRBJ2-1; clone size: many; V gene: TRBV7-2; D gene: -; CDR3 DNA: TGTGCCAGCAGCTCCTACTACGAGCAGTTCTTC; CDR3 protein: CASSSYYEQFF